A selection of T cell receptor beta chains follows, all from one sample in a study of blood T cell repertoires in COVID-19. Data came from immunoSEQ multiplex PCR; TCRdb stores just in-frame clones and leaves some out. The sample yields fewer than 80,000 clones, approximately 84% seen once. The sample comprised peripheral blood. These receptors all come from a man aged 50 to 60 with COVID-19, enrolled during active disease. CDR3s include the opening cysteine and the closing phenylalanine or tryptophan. A D gene is named only where the DNA matches it firmly. The listing skips clone size in some rows; elsewhere it reads once, few, many or a size class.

TRBJ1-2,TRBV30,.,.,TGTGCCTGGACTATCGGTTTGGGGGGAAACTATGGCTACACCTTC,CAWTIGLGGNYGYTF
TRBJ1-6,TRBV5-4,.,.,TGTGCCAGCAAAAACAGGGTAGGGAATTCACCCCTCCACTTT,CASKNRVGNSPLHF
TRBJ2-1,TRBV18,.,.,TGTGCCAGCTCACCTCGGGATGGACTTAATGAGCAGTTCTTC,CASSPRDGLNEQFF
TRBJ2-2,TRBV19,.,.,TGTGCCAGTAGTATACGCAGCGCGAACACCGGGGAGCTGTTTTTT,CASSIRSANTGELFF
TRBJ2-7,TRBV7-3,.,TRBD2,TGTGCCAGCAGCTTAACCCGGGGGGCCTACGAGCAGTACTTC,CASSLTRGAYEQYF
TRBJ1-6,TRBV5-8,.,.,TGTGCCAGCAGCCGTGAGGAGGGCTTTAATTCACCCCTCCACTTT,CASSREEGFNSPLHF
TRBJ2-3,TRBV5-6,.,.,TGTGCCAGCAGCTTAAGACAGGATACAGATACGCAGTATTTT,CASSLRQDTDTQYF
TRBJ2-6,TRBV10-3,.,.,TGTGCCATCGGTTCGGTAGAATCTGGGGCCAACGTCCTGACTTTC,CAIGSVESGANVLTF
TRBJ2-5,TRBV10-1,once,.,TGCGCCAGCAGTGAGTCCCGAGGACAGGGAGGGGAGACCCAGTACTTC,CASSESRGQGGETQYF
TRBJ2-3,TRBV9,.,TRBD1,TGTGCCAGCAGCTTACCCGCCGGGACAGGGATAACAGATACGCAGTATTTT,CASSLPAGTGITDTQYF
TRBJ2-7,TRBV15,.,TRBD1,TGTGCCACCAGCAGAGAACAGGGGGAGTCGAACGAGCAGTACTTC,CATSREQGESNEQYF
TRBJ2-5,TRBV18,.,.,TGTGCCAGCTCACCAAGTGTAGGGGGTGAGGAGACCCAGTACTTC,CASSPSVGGEETQYF
TRBJ1-5,TRBV28,.,TRBD1,TGTGCCAGCAGTTCAGCAGGGGGTGTCCAGCCCCAGCATTTT,CASSSAGGVQPQHF
TRBJ1-5,TRBV19,.,TRBD1,TGTGCCAGTAGTATAGTCGGACAGGGCGTTCATTATCAGCCCCAGCATTTT,CASSIVGQGVHYQPQHF
TRBJ2-7,TRBV6-6,.,TRBD2,TGTGCCAGCACAATGACTAGCGCAACCTACGAGCAGTACTTC,CASTMTSATYEQYF
TRBJ1-2,TRBV12-3/TRBV12-4,.,TRBD1,TGTGCCAGCAGTTCACAGGGGGCTTATGGCTACACCTTC,CASSSQGAYGYTF
TRBJ2-3,TRBV10-2,.,.,TGCGCCAGCAGCGAGACGGACACTAGCACAGATACGCAGTATTTT,CASSETDTSTDTQYF
TRBJ2-2,TRBV6-5,few,.,TGTGCCAGCATCAAACTCGGGAGCCCCGGGGAGCTGTTTTTT,CASIKLGSPGELFF
TRBJ1-2,TRBV15,.,.,TGTGCCACCAGCAGAGATGACAGAACCTTCTATGGCTACACCTTC,CATSRDDRTFYGYTF
TRBJ2-5,TRBV14,.,TRBD2,TGTGCCAGCAGCCGCCTAGCGGGCAGGGAGACCCAGTACTTC,CASSRLAGRETQYF
TRBJ1-4,TRBV30,.,.,TGTGCCTGGAGTGTACTAGGGACGGAGGGTGAAAAACTGTTTTTT,CAWSVLGTEGEKLFF
TRBJ2-5,TRBV10-1,.,TRBD2,TGCGCCAGATCTCGGGGCAGCGGGGGAAAAGAGACCCAGTACTTC,CARSRGSGGKETQYF
TRBJ1-4,TRBV6-2/TRBV6-3,.,.,TGTGCCAGCAGTATAGACAGTAATGAAAAACTGTTTTTT,CASSIDSNEKLFF
TRBJ2-7,TRBV6-2/TRBV6-3,.,TRBD2,TGTGCCAGCAGTTACGGAGCGGGGAGCTCCTACGAGCAGTACTTC,CASSYGAGSSYEQYF
TRBJ2-7,TRBV19,.,TRBD1,TGTGCCAGTAGTATTAGGGGGCACTACGAGCAGTACTTC,CASSIRGHYEQYF
TRBJ2-2,TRBV28,.,.,TGTGCCAGCAGTTTTAGACAGAACACCGGGGAGCTGTTTTTT,CASSFRQNTGELFF
TRBJ1-5,TRBV5-1,once,TRBD1,TGCGCCAGCAGCCCTCACCTTACAGGGGGCAGCAATCAGCCCCAGCATTTT,CASSPHLTGGSNQPQHF